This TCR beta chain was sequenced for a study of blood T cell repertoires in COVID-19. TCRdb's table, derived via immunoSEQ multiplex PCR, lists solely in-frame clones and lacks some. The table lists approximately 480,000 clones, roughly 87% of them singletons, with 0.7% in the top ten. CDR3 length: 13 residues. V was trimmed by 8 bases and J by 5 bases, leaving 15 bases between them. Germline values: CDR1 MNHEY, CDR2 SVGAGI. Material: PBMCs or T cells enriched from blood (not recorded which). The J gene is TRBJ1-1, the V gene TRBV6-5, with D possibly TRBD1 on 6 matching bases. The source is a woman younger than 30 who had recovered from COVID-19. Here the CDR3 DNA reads TGTGCCAGCGGGGGGGCGCGAGGTACTGAAGCTTTCTTT. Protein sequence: CASGGARGTEAFF.